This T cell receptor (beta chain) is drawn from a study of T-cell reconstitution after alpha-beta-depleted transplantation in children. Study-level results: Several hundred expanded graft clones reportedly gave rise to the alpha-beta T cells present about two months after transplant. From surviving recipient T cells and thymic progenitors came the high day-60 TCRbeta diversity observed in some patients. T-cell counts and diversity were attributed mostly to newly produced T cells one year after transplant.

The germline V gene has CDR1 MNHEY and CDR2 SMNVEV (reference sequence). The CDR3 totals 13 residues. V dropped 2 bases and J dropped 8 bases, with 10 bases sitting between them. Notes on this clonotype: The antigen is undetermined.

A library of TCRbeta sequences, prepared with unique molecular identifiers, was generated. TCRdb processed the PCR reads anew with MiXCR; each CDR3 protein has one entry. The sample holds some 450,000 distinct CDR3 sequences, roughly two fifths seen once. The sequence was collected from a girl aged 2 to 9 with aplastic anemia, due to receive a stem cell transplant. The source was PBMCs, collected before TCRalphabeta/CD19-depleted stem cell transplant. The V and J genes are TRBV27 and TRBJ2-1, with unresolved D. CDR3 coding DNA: TGTGCCAGCAGTTTAGGGTCCCACTATGAGCAGTTCTTC. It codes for CASSLGSHYEQFF.